Described below is a single T cell receptor (beta chain) sequence and its context. Its antigen is currently unknown. The source of the sample is a study of cytomegalovirus exposure and HLA in healthy donors. Study-wide findings and caveats: Most subjects' HLA-A and HLA-B alleles were reportedly predicted from TCR beta sequences. In vitro checks showed that a few CMV-associated chains really do target CMV antigens. The study flagged about 160 TCR beta chains as cytomegalovirus-associated.

The PCR was carried out with 60 Vbeta primers and 13 Jbeta primers. The data were produced by immunoSEQ multiplex PCR, yet TCRdb's version contains in-frame clones alone and is incomplete. Altogether around 120,000 clones are present, about 60% being singletons, with the ten largest covering 10%. The specimen sequenced was PBMCs. The TCR was taken from a man aged 40-50 years in good health and CMV-seropositive.

CDR3 loop: CASSLRSRGGRDYGYTF. The CDR3 DNA follows: TGTGCCAGCAGCTTAAGATCGCGGGGGGGGCGCGACTATGGCTACACCTTC. The rearrangement uses TRBV7-2 and TRBJ1-2; possibly TRBD1 for D (6 bases). CDR1 is SGHTA and CDR2 is FQGNSA in the germline V gene. There are 17 residues in the CDR3. V lost 2 bases to trimming and J lost 3 bases, with 19 bases between them.